A single sample gave rise to the 15 T cell receptor beta chains below, sequenced in a study of spatial heterogeneity in lung cancer (dated by TCRdb to between 2018 and 2021). These receptors lack a known antigen. The sample's time point label, decoded: sample taken at primary tumor resection. Overall study results and their limits: The tumor nonsynonymous mutation count correlated with the number of expanded alpha and beta TCRs within the tumor.

The method was 5' RACE. The sequencer was a NextSeq 500. TCRdb trimmed the raw reads at Q25, called clones with MiXCR and kept productive beta chains. Rows with one shared CDR3 protein collapse into an entry with the most common genes and DNA. Counted in this sample were about 7,500 distinct CDR3 sequences; over 10% of them appeared once. The top ten hold roughly 22% of the sample. This specimen consisted of lung tumor tissue, obtained at surgery. These receptors all stem from a male donor with early-stage non-small cell lung cancer.

Only one count was recorded for this clonotype. A library prepared for alpha chains yielded this beta chain as an off-target read; its size is of little meaning. The rearrangement uses TRBV19 and TRBJ2-5; no clear D. Germline V CDR1 and CDR2: LNHDA, SQIVND (reference sequence). The CDR3 runs 13 residues. V shed 3 bases and J shed 5 bases, with 10 bases lying between them. CDR3 DNA: TGTGCCAGTAGTATCGACGACCTCGAGACCCAGTACTTC. As protein: CASSIDDLETQYF.

This clonotype was counted ten times or more. The size of this beta chain means little, since it is a stray read in a library made for alpha chains. The V call is TRBV20-1, the J call TRBJ1-1; D is possibly TRBD1 (5 bases). Trimming took off 1 base at V and 3 bases at J, with 9 bases between the two ends. The CDR3 runs 13 residues. Germline V gene data show CDR1 as DFQATT and CDR2 as SNEGSKA (reference sequence). The CDR3 coding sequence is TGCAGTGCTAGAGCCGACAGCGACACTGAAGCTTTCTTT. This encodes CSARADSDTEAFF.

The sample holds many counts of this clonotype. This beta chain is a stray read from a library made for alpha chains; its abundance is not meaningful. The rearrangement joins TRBV11-2 to TRBJ2-1, with D unclear. The ends were cut back, 1 base at V and 5 bases at J, with 9 bases in the middle. Germline CDR1 is SGHAT and CDR2 is FQNNGV. This CDR3 region has 14 residues. The CDR3 region is CASSLALINNEQFF. The CDR3, as DNA: TGTGCCAGCAGCTTAGCCCTGATAAACAATGAGCAGTTCTTC.

In this sample, this clonotype turned up many times. This beta chain came through as a stray read in a library set up for alpha chains, and its size says little. The J gene is TRBJ2-1, the V gene TRBV3-1; D gene uncertain. V was pared by 4 bases and J by 5 bases, with 12 bases between. Germline CDR1 is LGHDT and CDR2 is YNNKEL (reference sequence). This CDR3 is built from 14 residues. CDR3 sequence reads: CASSPTGPHNEQFF. The CDR3 DNA reads as TGTGCCAGCAGCCCAACCGGCCCTCACAATGAGCAGTTCTTC.

In regard to this clonotype: The library was prepared for alpha chains; this beta chain is a stray read, so its frequency means little. V gene TRBV7-9 combines with J gene TRBJ2-1, with TRBD2 matching 10 bases. V dropped 0 bases and J dropped 8; count of bases not matched to a gene: 19. CDR1 is SEHNR and CDR2 is FQNEAQ in the germline V gene (reference sequence). The CDR3 consists of 20 residues. CDR3 nucleotide sequence: TGTGCCAGCAGCTTAGCGGGCTCTAGCGGGAGCTTCCTGGGTTACGATGAGCAGTTCTTC. This sequence encodes CASSLAGSSGSFLGYDEQFF.

Regarding this clonotype: The size of this beta chain means little, since it is a stray read in a library made for alpha chains. The rearrangement links TRBV11-2 to TRBJ2-1; 9 positions agree with TRBD2. V was pared by 3 bases and J by 7 bases, with 16 bases of the junction left unmatched. CDR1 is SGHAT, CDR2 FQNNGV, per germline. CDR3 length equals 18 residues. Written as DNA, the CDR3 is TGTGCCAGCAGCTTGCTTGCGGGAGGGCCAAGCGCCGGGAATGAGCAGTTCTTC. It codes for CASSLLAGGPSAGNEQFF.

There are many counts of this clonotype. This beta chain lies outside the target of a library built for alpha chains; its clone size means little. The J gene is TRBJ1-4, the V gene TRBV2; D is unresolved. The CDR3 covers 14 residues. Germline assignment: CDR1 SNHLY and CDR2 FYNNEI. Trimming took off 3 bases at V and 3 bases at J, with 8 bases between the two ends. Here the CDR3 DNA reads TGTGCCAGCAGTGAGGCTGCAGCTAATGAAAAACTGTTTTTT. Residues: CASSEAAANEKLFF.

The sample holds many counts of this clonotype. The size of this beta chain means little, since it is a stray read in a library made for alpha chains. J is TRBJ2-7 and V is TRBV6-1; D may be TRBD1 (6 bases). Trimming removed 6 bases from V and 3 bases from J, with 15 bases in between. The germline V gene encodes CDR1 MNHNS and CDR2 SASEGT. The CDR3 length is 14 residues. The CDR3: CASRADRLIYEQYF. The CDR3 DNA reads TGTGCCAGCAGAGCTGACAGGTTGATCTACGAGCAGTACTTC.

This clonotype was seen repeatedly, ten times or more. This beta chain is off target for a library built for alpha chains, so its abundance means little. The gene calls are TRBV6-5 and TRBJ2-7; TRBD2 might be the D (6 bases). CDR3 size: 15 residues. V lost 3 bases, J lost 3 bases, and 15 bases lay in between. CDR1 is MNHEY, CDR2 SVGAGI, per germline. The CDR3 sequence is CASSYSPQGGYEQYF. The CDR3 bases are TGTGCCAGCAGTTATAGTCCCCAGGGAGGCTACGAGCAGTACTTC.

As regards this clonotype: It may be a read error: a sequence one base away is much more abundant. The CDR3 carries no conserved terminal phenylalanine or tryptophan, so it likely arises from a read error. This beta chain represents an off-target read in a library built for alpha chains; its size is of limited meaning. The chain combines TRBV20-1 with TRBJ2-5; 7 bases fit TRBD1. The germline V gene has CDR1 DFQATT and CDR2 SNEGSKA (reference sequence). Losses at the gene ends were 7 bases for V and 5 bases for J; bases not matched to a gene: 13. CDR3 length: 14 residues. The CDR3 DNA is TGCAGTGTCGTCGGAAGGGGGCTGGAGGAGACCCAGTACTAC. Its protein is CSVVGRGLEETQYY.

This clonotype was counted many times. This beta chain lies outside the target of a library built for alpha chains; its clone size means little. The chain is built from TRBV29-1 and TRBJ1-4; TRBD1 aligns across 7 bases. The J segment lost 8 bases and the V segment lost 6 bases, leaving 18 bases of the junction unmatched. Germline V gene sequence: CDR1 SQVTM, CDR2 ANQGSEA. The CDR3 totals 16 residues. The CDR3 sequence is CSVVPGQAPEGEKLFF. In DNA form, the CDR3 reads TGCAGCGTGGTCCCTGGACAGGCGCCGGAGGGGGAAAAACTGTTTTTT.

This clonotype was found many times. As an off-target read in a library built for alpha chains, this beta chain has a frequency of little significance. This chain uses TRBV6-5 with TRBJ1-4; D might be TRBD1 (6 bases). V dropped 5 bases and J dropped 7 bases, with 17 bases sitting between them. The CDR3 sequence is 15 residues long. Germline-derived CDR1 and CDR2 are MNHEY and SVGAGI. The CDR3 here is CASSDGGRLGEKLFF. The CDR3 DNA sequence: TGTGCCAGCAGTGACGGGGGGCGCCTGGGTGAAAAACTGTTTTTT.

This clonotype has a count of ten or more. The library was prepared for alpha chains; this beta chain is a stray read, so its frequency means little. V usage is TRBV6-2 or TRBV6-3 and J usage is TRBJ2-3, with 10 bases matching TRBD1. CDR3 length: 14 residues. Unmatched junction bases numbered 4, after V lost 6 bases and J lost 4 bases. Germline V gene data show CDR1 as MNHEY and CDR2 as SVGEGT. As DNA, the CDR3 is TGTGCCAGCAGGGGACAGGGGTTTGCAGATACGCAGTATTTT. Its protein product is CASRGQGFADTQYF.

In its sample, this clonotype was seen many times. The size of this beta chain means little, since it is a stray read in a library made for alpha chains. This rearrangement joins TRBV29-1 to TRBJ2-1, with a tentative D call TRBD2 (5 bases). The V gene lost 7 bases and the J gene lost 7 bases, with 8 bases spanning the gap. Germline values: CDR1 SQVTM, CDR2 ANQGSEA. The length of the CDR3 is 10 residues. The CDR3 DNA reads as TGCAGCGCGCGGAGGAATGAGCAGTTCTTC. Amino acid sequence: CSARRNEQFF.

There are many counts of this clonotype. This beta chain slipped into a library made for alpha chains as a stray read, so its size is not meaningful. The rearrangement uses TRBV6-2 or TRBV6-3 and TRBJ2-7; the D gene is possibly TRBD2 (5 bases). Germline assignment: CDR1 MNHEY and CDR2 SVGEGT. Deletions cut 7 bases from V and 3 bases from J, with 13 bases between. CDR3 length: 13 residues. For the CDR3, the DNA is TGTGCCAGCAAGCGGAATAAAAACTACGAGCAGTACTTC. This codes for CASKRNKNYEQYF.